This TCR beta chain was profiled in a study of blood T cell repertoires in COVID-19. Study in general: COVID-19 samples from acute and convalescent phases originated in the United States, Italy and Spain. From T cells, B-cell-depleted T cells, or PBMCs came the material, which was cDNA or gDNA.

As originally analysed: How many nucleated cells were present was estimated from reference gene primer amplification. Assay: immunoSEQ multiplex PCR; the TCRdb copy retains only in-frame clones and omits some. V, J and clone size reflect that table, while D and trimming were determined from the DNA. Of some 250,000 clones in the sample, approximately 86% were seen once. Germline-derived CDR1 and CDR2 are SQVTM and ANQGSEA. This CDR3 spans 14 amino acids. Deletions cut 5 bases from V and 2 bases from J, with 14 bases between. The material sequenced was peripheral blood. The rearrangement links TRBV29-1 to TRBJ2-3; perhaps TRBD2 as D (5 bases). This sequence was found in a woman between 65 and 79 years old with active or convalescent COVID-19. The CDR3 here is CSVQLGIPTDTQYF. The CDR3, as DNA: TGCAGCGTTCAACTAGGTATCCCCACAGATACGCAGTATTTT.